This TCR beta chain came from a study of blood T cell repertoires in COVID-19. Study context: Sites in the United States, Italy and Spain provided acute and convalescent COVID-19 samples. T cells, B-cell-depleted T cells, or PBMCs provided the cDNA or gDNA that served as material.

The CDR3 extends over 16 amino acids. V gave up 4 bases and J gave up 9 bases; unmatched junction bases: 12. Germline lookup yields CDR1 SGDLS and CDR2 YYNGEE. Per the original data handling: It was from reference gene primer amplification that nucleated cell counts were estimated. Here immunoSEQ multiplex PCR was the method, and the copy in TCRdb shows in-frame clones only, minus some. V, J and clone size are those of that table, while D and trimming were read from the DNA. The table lists 15,000 to 20,000 clones, roughly 89% of them singletons. The gene calls are TRBV9 and TRBJ2-1; 11 bases agree with TRBD1. The sequencing input was peripheral blood. This sequence was found in a man aged 60 to 75 with active COVID-19. CDR3 in amino acids: CASSNSAGQGGSEQFF. Written as DNA, the CDR3 is TGTGCCAGCAGCAACTCGGCGGGACAGGGGGGGAGTGAGCAGTTCTTC.